This T cell receptor beta chain derives from a study of CD8+ T cells in alopecia areata (dated by TCRdb to between 2018 and 2020). Turning to the overall study: Treated patients were enrolled in an open-label pilot trial of oral tofacitinib at 5 to 10 mg twice daily for moderate-to-severe alopecia areata. Clonality in the scalp was compared among normal scalp (n=4), patchy alopecia areata scalp (n=8), and alopecia totalis/universalis scalp (n=8). On the human side, TCRbeta sequencing was run on scalp tissue and on sorted CD4+ and CD8+ peripheral blood T cells from healthy controls and from alopecia areata patients with either patchy or totalis/universalis disease. The RNA source kit depended on sample type: the PAXgene miRNA kit for fixed scalp, the miRNeasy kit for PBMCs, and the RNeasy kit for mouse skin. The SALT score, which quantifies the percentage of affected scalp surface area, was used to measure disease severity in treated patients. Patients on tofacitinib were biopsied at baseline and after 4 and 24 weeks of treatment, and several of the patients also had a later scalp biopsy. Patients stayed on tofacitinib for 6 to 18 months and then had 6 months of follow-up off drug so that delayed response and recurrence could be assessed. High-throughput TCRbeta sequencing was used to examine T cell clonal expansion in alopecia areata in both the C3H/HeJ mouse model and human patients. TCRbeta CDR3 regions were amplified by immunoSEQ multiplex PCR using 35 Vbeta forward and 13 Jbeta reverse primers. The paper's findings and limits, for the study overall: Higher clonality and more expanded CD8+ clones were observed in lesional scalp than in normal scalp, particularly in alopecia totalis/universalis, a finding suggestive of antigenic drive. Tofacitinib significantly decreased scalp clonality and the number of expanded CD8+ clones among the top 100 scalp clones. Unlike mouse skin, which is dominated by gammadelta T cells, normal human skin has resident alphabeta T cells that are also sequenced, and this complicates analysis of the scalp TCR repertoire. Compared with mice, TCR sequences shared between patients were less clear, possibly partly because of HLA diversity across the patient population. Many expanded lesional clones persisted in scalp and blood during tofacitinib treatment, which may partly explain relapse after stopping treatment. Because the treated cohort was small and had only one nonresponder, larger studies are needed to examine links between baseline CD8+ expansion and response.

The table lists this clone with a few counts. This receptor's antigen is unknown. Per-nucleotide qualities are absent, and no much larger clonotype sits a single base away. The library relied on the immunoSEQ multiplex PCR assay. To provide template for TCR sequencing, every sample had RNA extracted and reverse transcribed into cDNA. First-strand cDNA was synthesized with SuperScript III using a 2:1 mix of oligo-dT and random hexamers. Amplification bias was assessed with a synthetic immune receptor repertoire, and residual bias was removed computationally. As for how the authors treated the data: Raw reads were preprocessed to remove errors, and CDR3 was defined by IMGT conventions from the conserved cysteine to phenylalanine. To get clonality, Shannon entropy was normalized by log2 of the number of productive unique TCRs and the result was subtracted from 1. Whether scalp clones were CD4 or CD8 was inferred by matching scalp TCRbeta sequences against CD4 and CD8 repertoires sorted from blood. Here the immuneACCESS table is served through TCRdb, limited to in-frame sequences with V and J called. Missing clones are a known gap in these copies; in checked studies unresolved V genes cover under half, and the rest lacks a known reason. V and J calls and clone size are given by that table; D and trimming were obtained from the DNA. The sample has some 180,000 clones on record, 40% to 65% of them singletons. Jointly, the top ten make up about 10% of the sample.

For CDR1 and CDR2, the germline V gene lists SGHDN and FVKESK. The CDR3 runs 15 residues from the cysteine to the phenylalanine. Only CDR3 DNA remains: 45 bases, in frame from the first base. V loses 0 bases of germline sequence and J loses 6 bases, and the interval between the two ends is 13 bases. In light of the paper, this sample's time point label describes: roughly 24 weeks on oral tofacitinib. In light of the paper, this sample's treatment or condition label describes: oral pan-JAK inhibitor, 5-10 mg twice daily. From alopecia areata patients, peripheral blood was collected along with lesional scalp punch biopsies. After PBMCs were isolated by density centrifugation and stained for CD3, CD4 and CD8, a FACSAria was used to sort CD4+ and CD8+ T cells.

Recombination joined TRBV14 with TRBJ2-3; the D gene could be TRBD1 or TRBD2, each one agreeing over 5 bases. The receptor's source is a human donor with alopecia areata. This sample comprised CD8+ T cells sorted from blood, obtained at week 24, from a patient treated with tofacitinib. The CDR3 sequence is CASSQDPGPLDTQYF. The DNA is TGTGCCAGCAGCCAAGACCCGGGGCCACTTGATACGCAGTATTTT.